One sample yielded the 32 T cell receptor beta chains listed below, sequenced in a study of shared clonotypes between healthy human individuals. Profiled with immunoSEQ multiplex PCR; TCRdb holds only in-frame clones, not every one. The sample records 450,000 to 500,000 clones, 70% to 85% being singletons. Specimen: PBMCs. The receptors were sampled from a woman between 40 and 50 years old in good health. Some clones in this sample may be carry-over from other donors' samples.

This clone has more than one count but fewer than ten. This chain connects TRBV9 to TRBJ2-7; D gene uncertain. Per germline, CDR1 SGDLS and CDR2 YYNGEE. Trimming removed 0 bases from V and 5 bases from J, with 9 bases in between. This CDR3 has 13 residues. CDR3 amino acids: CASSVGPPDEQYF. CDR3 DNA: TGTGCCAGCAGCGTAGGTCCCCCCGACGAGCAGTACTTC.

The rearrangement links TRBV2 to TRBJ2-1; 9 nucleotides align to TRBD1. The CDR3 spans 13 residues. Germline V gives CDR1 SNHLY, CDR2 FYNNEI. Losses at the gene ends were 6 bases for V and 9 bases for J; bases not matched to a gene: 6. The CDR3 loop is CASRTDRGGEQFF. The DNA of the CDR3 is TGTGCCAGCAGGACGGACAGGGGTGGTGAGCAGTTCTTC.

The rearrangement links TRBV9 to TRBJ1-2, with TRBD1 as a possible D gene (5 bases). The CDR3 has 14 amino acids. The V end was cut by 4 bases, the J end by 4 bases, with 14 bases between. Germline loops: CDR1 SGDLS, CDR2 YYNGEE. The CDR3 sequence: CASSPGPEFYGYTF. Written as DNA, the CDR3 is TGTGCCAGCAGCCCGGGACCGGAGTTCTATGGCTACACCTTC.

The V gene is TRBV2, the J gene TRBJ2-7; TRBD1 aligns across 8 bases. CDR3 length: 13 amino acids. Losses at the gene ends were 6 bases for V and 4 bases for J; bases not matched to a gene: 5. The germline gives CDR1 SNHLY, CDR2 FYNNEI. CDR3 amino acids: CASRRDRLYEQYF. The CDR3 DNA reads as TGTGCCAGCAGGCGGGACAGGTTATACGAGCAGTACTTC.

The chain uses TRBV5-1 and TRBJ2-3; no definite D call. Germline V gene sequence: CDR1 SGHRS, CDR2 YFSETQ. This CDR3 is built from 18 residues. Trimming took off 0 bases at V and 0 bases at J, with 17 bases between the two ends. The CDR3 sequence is CASSLAPIHAASTDTQYF. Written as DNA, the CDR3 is TGCGCCAGCAGCTTGGCCCCGATACATGCAGCTAGCACAGATACGCAGTATTTT.

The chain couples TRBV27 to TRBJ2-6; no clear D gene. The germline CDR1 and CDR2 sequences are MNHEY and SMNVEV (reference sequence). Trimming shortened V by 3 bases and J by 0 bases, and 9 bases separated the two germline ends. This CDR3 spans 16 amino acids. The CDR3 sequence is CASSLEARSGANVLTF. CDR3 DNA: TGTGCCAGCAGTTTGGAAGCCCGCTCTGGGGCCAACGTCCTGACTTTC.

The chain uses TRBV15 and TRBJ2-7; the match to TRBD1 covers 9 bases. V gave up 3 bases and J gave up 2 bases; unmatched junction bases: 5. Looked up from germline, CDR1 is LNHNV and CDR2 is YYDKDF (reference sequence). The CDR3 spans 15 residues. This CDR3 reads CATSSQTGGAYEQYF. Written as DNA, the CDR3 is TGTGCCACCAGCAGTCAGACAGGGGGTGCCTACGAGCAGTACTTC.

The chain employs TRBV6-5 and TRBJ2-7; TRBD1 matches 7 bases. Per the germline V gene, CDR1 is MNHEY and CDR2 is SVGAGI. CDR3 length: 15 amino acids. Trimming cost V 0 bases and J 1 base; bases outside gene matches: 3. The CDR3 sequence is CASSYSWDRSYEQYF. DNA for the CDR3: TGTGCCAGCAGTTACTCGTGGGACAGATCCTACGAGCAGTACTTC.

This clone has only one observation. The CDR3 loop is CASSNRGSSEAFF. CDR3 sequence (DNA): TGTGCCAGCAGTAACCGTGGTAGTTCTGAAGCTTTCTTT. V usage is TRBV25-1 and J usage is TRBJ1-1, with D unclear. Trimming took 5 bases from V and 6 from J, leaving 13 bases between them. CDR1 is MGHDK, CDR2 SYGVNS, per germline. The CDR3 is made up of 13 amino acids.

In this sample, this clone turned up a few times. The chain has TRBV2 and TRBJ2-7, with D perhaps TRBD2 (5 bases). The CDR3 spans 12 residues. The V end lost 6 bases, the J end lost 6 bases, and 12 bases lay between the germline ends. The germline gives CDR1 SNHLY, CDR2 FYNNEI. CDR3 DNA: TGTGCCAGCAGCGGTCTAGCTCCCGAGCAGTACTTC. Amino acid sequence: CASSGLAPEQYF.

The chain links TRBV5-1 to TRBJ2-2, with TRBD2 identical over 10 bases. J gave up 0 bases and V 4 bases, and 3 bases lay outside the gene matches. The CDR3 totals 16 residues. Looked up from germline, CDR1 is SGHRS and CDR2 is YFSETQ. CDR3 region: CASSRGTSANTGELFF. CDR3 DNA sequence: TGCGCCAGCAGCCGCGGGACTAGCGCGAACACCGGGGAGCTGTTTTTT.

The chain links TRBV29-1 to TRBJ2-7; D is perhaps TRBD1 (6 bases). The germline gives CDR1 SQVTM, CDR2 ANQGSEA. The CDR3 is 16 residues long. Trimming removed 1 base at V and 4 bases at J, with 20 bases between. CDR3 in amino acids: CSVEGGLGVTGYEQYF. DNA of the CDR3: TGCAGCGTTGAAGGGGGGTTGGGAGTTACAGGGTACGAGCAGTACTTC.

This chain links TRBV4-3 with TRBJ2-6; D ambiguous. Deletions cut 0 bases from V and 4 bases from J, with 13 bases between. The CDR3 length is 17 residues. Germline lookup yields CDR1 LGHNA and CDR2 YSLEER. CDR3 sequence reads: CASSQDLQPPGANVLTF. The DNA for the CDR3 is TGCGCCAGCAGCCAAGACCTACAGCCTCCGGGGGCCAACGTCCTGACTTTC.

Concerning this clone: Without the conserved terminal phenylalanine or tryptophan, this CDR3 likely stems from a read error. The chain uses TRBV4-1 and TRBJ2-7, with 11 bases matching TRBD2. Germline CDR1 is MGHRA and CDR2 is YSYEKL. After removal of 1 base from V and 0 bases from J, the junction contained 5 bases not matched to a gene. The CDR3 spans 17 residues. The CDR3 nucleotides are TGCGCCAGCAGCCAAGGGTGGACTAGCGGGTTCTCCTACGAGCAGTACTCC. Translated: CASSQGWTSGFSYEQYS.

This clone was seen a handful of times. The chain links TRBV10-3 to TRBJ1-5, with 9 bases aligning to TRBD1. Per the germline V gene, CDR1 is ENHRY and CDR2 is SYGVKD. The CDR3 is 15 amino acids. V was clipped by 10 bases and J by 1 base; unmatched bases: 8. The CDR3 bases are TGTGCCACTGCCCGGGACAGGGTAAGCAATCAGCCCCAGCATTTT. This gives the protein CATARDRVSNQPQHF.

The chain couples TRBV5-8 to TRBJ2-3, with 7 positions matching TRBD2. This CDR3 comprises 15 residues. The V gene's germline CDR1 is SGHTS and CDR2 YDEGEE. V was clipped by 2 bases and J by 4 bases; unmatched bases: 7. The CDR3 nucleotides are TGTGCCAGCAGCTTTTGGGGGGGTTCTCCAGATACGCAGTATTTT. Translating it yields CASSFWGGSPDTQYF. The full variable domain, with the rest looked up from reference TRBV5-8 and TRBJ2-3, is EAGVTQSPTHLIKTRGQQATLRCSPISGHTSVYWYQQALGLGLQFLLWYDEGEERNRGNFPPRFSGRQFPNYSSELNVNALELEDSALYLCASSFWGGSPDTQYFGPGTRLTVL.

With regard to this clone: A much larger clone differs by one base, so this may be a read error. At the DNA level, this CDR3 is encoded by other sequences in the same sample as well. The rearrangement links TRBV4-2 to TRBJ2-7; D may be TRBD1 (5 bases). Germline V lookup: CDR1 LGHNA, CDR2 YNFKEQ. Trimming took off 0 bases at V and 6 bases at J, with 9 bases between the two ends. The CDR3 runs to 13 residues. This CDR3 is CASSQDRVGEQYF. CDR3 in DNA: TGTGCCAGCAGCCAAGACAGGGTGGGCGAGCAGTACTTC.

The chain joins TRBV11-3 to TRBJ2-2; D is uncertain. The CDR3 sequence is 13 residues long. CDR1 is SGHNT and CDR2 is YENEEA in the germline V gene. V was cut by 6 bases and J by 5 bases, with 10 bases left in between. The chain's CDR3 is CASSPLGTGELFF. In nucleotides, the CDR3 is TGTGCCAGCAGTCCCTTGGGGACCGGGGAGCTGTTTTTT.

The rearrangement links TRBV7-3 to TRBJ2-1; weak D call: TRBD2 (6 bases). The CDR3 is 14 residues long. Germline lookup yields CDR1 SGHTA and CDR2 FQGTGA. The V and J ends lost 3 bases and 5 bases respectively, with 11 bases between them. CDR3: CASSFGLTNNEQFF. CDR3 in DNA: TGTGCCAGCAGCTTTGGACTAACAAACAATGAGCAGTTCTTC. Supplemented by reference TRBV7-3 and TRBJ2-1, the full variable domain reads GAGVSQTPSNKVTEKGKYVELRCDPISGHTALYWYRQSLGQGPEFLIYFQGTGAADDSGLPNDRFFAVRPEGSVSTLKIQRTERGDSAVYLCASSFGLTNNEQFFGPGTRLTVL.

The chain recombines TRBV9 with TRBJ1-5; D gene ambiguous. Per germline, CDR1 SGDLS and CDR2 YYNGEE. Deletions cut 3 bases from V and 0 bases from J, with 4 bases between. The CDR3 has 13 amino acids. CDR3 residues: CASSATSNQPQHF. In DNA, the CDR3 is TGTGCCAGCAGCGCCACTAGCAATCAGCCCCAGCATTTT.

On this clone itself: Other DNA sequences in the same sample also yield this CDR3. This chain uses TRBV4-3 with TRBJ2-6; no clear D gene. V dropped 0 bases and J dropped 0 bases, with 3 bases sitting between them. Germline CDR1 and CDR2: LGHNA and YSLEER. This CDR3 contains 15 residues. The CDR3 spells CASSQDTSGANVLTF. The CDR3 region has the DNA TGCGCCAGCAGCCAAGATACCTCTGGGGCCAACGTCCTGACTTTC.

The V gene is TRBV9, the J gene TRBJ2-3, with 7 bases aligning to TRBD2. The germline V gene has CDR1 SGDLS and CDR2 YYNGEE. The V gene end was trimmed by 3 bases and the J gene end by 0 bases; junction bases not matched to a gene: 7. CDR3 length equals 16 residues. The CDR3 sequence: CASSATGGASTDTQYF. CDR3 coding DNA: TGTGCCAGCAGCGCAACGGGGGGAGCTAGCACAGATACGCAGTATTTT.

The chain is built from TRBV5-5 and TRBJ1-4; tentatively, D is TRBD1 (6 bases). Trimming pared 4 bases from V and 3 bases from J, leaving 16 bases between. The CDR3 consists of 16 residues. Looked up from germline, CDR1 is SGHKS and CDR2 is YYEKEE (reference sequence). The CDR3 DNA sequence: TGTGCCAGCAGCATTCAGCAGGGGATTGCTAATGAAAAACTGTTTTTT. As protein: CASSIQQGIANEKLFF.

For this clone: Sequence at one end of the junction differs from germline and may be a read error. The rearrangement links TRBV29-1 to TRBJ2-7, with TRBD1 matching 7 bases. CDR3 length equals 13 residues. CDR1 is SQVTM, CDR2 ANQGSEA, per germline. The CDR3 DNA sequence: TGCAGTGTTGGGCCGGGACAGCCCTACGAGCAGTACTTC. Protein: CSVGPGQPYEQYF.

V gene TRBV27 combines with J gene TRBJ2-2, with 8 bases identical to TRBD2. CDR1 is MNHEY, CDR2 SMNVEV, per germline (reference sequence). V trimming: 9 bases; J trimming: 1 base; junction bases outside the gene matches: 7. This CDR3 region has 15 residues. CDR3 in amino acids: CARAGAPMNTGELFF. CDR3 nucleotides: TGTGCCAGAGCGGGAGCTCCTATGAACACCGGGGAGCTGTTTTTT.

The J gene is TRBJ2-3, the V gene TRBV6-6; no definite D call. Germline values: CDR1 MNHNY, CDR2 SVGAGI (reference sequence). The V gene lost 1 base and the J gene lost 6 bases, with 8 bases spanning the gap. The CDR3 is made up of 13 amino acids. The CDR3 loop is CASSYWATDTQYF. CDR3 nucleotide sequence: TGTGCCAGCAGTTACTGGGCGACCGATACGCAGTATTTT.

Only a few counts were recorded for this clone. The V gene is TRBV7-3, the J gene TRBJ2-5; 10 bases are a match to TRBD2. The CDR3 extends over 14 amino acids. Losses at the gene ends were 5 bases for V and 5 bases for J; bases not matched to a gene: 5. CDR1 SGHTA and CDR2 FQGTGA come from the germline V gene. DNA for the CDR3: TGTGCCAGCAGCAGAGCGGGAGGGTCGGAGACCCAGTACTTC. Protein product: CASSRAGGSETQYF.

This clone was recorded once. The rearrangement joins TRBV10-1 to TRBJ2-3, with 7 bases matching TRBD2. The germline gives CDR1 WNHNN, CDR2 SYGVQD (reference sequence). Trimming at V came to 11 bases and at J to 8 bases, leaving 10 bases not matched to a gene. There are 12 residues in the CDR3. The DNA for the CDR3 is TGCGCCGCGCTAGCGGAGATTGGTACGCAGTATTTT. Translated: CAALAEIGTQYF.

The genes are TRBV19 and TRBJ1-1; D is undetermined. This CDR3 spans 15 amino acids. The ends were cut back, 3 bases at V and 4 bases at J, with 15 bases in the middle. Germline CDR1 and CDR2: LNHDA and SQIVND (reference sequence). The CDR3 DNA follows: TGTGCCAGTAGTATCTCCGTGACGGGAGTCACTGAAGCTTTCTTT. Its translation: CASSISVTGVTEAFF. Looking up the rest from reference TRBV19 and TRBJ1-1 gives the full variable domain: DGGITQSPKYLFRKEGQNVTLSCEQNLNHDAMYWYRQDPGQGLRLIYYSQIVNDFQKGDIAEGYSVSREKKESFPLTVTSAQKNPTAFYLCASSISVTGVTEAFFGQGTRLTVV.

As DNA, the CDR3 is TGTGCCAGCAGCTTCGGGGGGCCGGGGGAGCAGTACTTC. Its protein is CASSFGGPGEQYF. The gene calls are TRBV11-2 and TRBJ2-7, with D possibly being TRBD2 (7 bases). The germline V gene has CDR1 SGHAT and CDR2 FQNNGV. The CDR3 extends over 13 amino acids. The V and J ends lost 3 bases and 7 bases respectively, with 13 bases between them.

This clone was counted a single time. The CDR3 protein is CASSAGLAGAEQFF. The CDR3 nucleotides are TGTGCCAGCAGCGCTGGACTAGCGGGAGCCGAGCAGTTCTTC. The chain couples TRBV7-2 to TRBJ2-1; 13 bases match TRBD2. CDR1 is SGHTA, CDR2 FQGNSA, per germline. This CDR3 has 14 residues. The J segment lost 10 bases and the V segment lost 5 bases, leaving 5 bases of the junction unmatched.

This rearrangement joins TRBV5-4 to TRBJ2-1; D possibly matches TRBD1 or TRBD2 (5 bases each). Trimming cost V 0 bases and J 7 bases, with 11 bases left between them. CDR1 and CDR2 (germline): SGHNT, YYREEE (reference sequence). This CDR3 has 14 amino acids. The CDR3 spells CASSLAEEGNEQFF. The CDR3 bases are TGTGCCAGCAGCTTGGCGGAAGAGGGGAATGAGCAGTTCTTC. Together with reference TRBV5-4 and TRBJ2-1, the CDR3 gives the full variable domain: ETGVTQSPTHLIKTRGQQVTLRCSSQSGHNTVSWYQQALGQGPQFIFQYYREEENGRGNFPPRFSGLQFPNYSSELNVNALELDDSALYLCASSLAEEGNEQFFGPGTRLTVL.